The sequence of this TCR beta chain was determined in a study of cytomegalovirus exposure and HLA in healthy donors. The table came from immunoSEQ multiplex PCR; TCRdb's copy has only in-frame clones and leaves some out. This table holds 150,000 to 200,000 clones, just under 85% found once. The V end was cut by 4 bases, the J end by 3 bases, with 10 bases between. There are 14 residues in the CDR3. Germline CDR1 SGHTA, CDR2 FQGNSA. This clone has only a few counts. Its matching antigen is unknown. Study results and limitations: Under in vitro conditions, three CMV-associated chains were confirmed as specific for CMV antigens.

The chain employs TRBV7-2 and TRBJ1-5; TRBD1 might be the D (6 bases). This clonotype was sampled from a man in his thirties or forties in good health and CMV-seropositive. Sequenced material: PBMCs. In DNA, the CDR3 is TGTGCCAGCAGCTCCGGGACAAACAATCAGCCCCAGCATTTT. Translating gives CASSSGTNNQPQHF.